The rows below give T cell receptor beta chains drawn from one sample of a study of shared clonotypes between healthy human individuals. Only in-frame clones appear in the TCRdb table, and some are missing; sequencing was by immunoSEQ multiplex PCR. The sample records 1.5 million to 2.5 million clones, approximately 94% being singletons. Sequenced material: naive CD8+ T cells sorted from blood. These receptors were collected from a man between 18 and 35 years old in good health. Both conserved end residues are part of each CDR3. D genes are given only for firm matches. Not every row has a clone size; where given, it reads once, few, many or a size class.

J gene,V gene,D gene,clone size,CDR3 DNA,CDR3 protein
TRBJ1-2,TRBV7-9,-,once,TGTGCCAGCAGCTTTGACGGGGGTGGCTACACCTTC,CASSFDGGGYTF
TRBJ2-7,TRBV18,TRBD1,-,TGTGCCAGCTCATCGTCCGGGACAGGAGCCTACGAGCAGTACTTC,CASSSSGTGAYEQYF
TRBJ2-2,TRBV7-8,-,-,TGTGCCAGCAGCCCCAGCCGGGGCCCAGAGGAGCTGTTTTTT,CASSPSRGPEELFF
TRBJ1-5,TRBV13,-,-,TGTGCCAGCAGGTTCAGGGTAGATCAGCCCCAGCATTTT,CASRFRVDQPQHF
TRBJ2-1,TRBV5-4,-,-,TGTGCCAGCAGCTTCGACTACAATGAGCAGTTCTTC,CASSFDYNEQFF
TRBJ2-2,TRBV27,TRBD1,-,TGTGCCAGCAGTTTAAGGCGACAGGGGGCTGGCACCGGGGAGCTGTTTTTT,CASSLRRQGAGTGELFF
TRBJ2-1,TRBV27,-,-,TGTGCCAGCAGTATATTAGCGGACCCCTACAATGAGCAGTTCTTC,CASSILADPYNEQFF
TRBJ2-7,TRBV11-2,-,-,TGTGCCAGCAGCTTCGTAACGGGGGACTACGAGCAGTACTTC,CASSFVTGDYEQYF
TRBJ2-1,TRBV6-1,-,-,TGTGCCAGCAGGAAGGGACAGGGACTAGATGAGCAGTTCTTC,CASRKGQGLDEQFF
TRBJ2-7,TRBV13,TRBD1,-,TGTGCCAGCAGCTTAAGGGGGCTGAACGAGCAGTACTTC,CASSLRGLNEQYF
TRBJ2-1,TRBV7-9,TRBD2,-,TGTGCCAGCAGCCGGGGACTAGCGGGAGGGTACAATGAGCAGTTCTTC,CASSRGLAGGYNEQFF
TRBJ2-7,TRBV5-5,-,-,TGTGCCAGCAGCCCCAAGAGCGCAGTCCTAACCTACGAGCAGTACTTC,CASSPKSAVLTYEQYF
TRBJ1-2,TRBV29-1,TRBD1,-,TGCAGCGTTTCCGACAGGGAGGATGGCTACACCTTC,CSVSDREDGYTF
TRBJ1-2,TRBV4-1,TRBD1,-,TGCGCCAGCAGCCAATTGACAGGGGGTGGCTACACCTTC,CASSQLTGGGYTF
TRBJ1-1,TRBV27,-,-,TGTGCCAGCAGTTTACGATACGGAACTGAAGCTTTCTTT,CASSLRYGTEAFF
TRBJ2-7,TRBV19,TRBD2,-,TGTGCCAGTAGTAATTGGCGGACTAGCGATTCCTACGAGCAGTACTTC,CASSNWRTSDSYEQYF
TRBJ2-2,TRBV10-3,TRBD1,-,TGTGCCATCAGGGACCCAGGGGGCGCGACCGGGGAGCTGTTTTTT,CAIRDPGGATGELFF